This T cell receptor (beta chain) was found in a study of blood T cells in healthy people across ages (dated by TCRdb to about 2015). Describing the broader study: In model experiments, template switching captured about one uniquely barcoded TCR beta cDNA molecule for every two T cells. The study measured age-related changes in TCR beta repertoire diversity using deep sequencing normalized with unique cDNA molecular identifiers. The donors were split into four age groups: young (average around 15 years), middle-aged (over 35), aged (62) and long-lived (over 75). Using the same blood draw, the study looked at two additional independent replicas of 1 million unique cDNA reads for two donors, one aged 18 to 29 and the other aged 80 or older. What the authors observed across the whole study: Because profiling used bulk unsorted PBMCs, naive and antigen-experienced compartments could not be compared conclusively. Compared with the aged group, the long-lived group had more naive CD4+ T cells, fewer expanded clones and increased TCR diversity, a pattern suggesting age selection. The CMV infection status of donors was not known, potentially confounding age-related changes in expanded clonotypes. Estimates of total diversity from one million sequenced T cells were regarded as lower bounds and underestimates. As age increased, observed TCR beta diversity per million T cells dropped in a roughly linear way, and a significant reduction was already evident by age around 41. The percentage of naive T cells measured by flow cytometry correlated strongly with observed TCR beta diversity.

The library was generated by 5' RACE. TCRdb shows the sequencer as Illumina HiSeq 2500. A second PCR of roughly 6 to 11 cycles was run with a J-beta primer mix and a sample-barcoded 5' primer. A unique molecular identifier was introduced onto each TCR beta cDNA molecule by a template-switch 5' adaptor carrying 12 random nucleotides. Each sample yielded at least 2.5 million CDR3-containing paired-end reads. First-strand cDNA synthesis was performed from all RNA using the Mint cDNA synthesis kit, with priming by a TRBC-specific oligonucleotide. All cDNA was treated with uracil-DNA glycosylase and then went through a first 18-cycle PCR with the universal primers M1SS and BC2_uni_R. Per the original workflow: Normalization of each sample was performed by random selection of 1 million high-quality reads, each carrying a distinct molecular identifier. Reads sharing molecular identifiers were discarded rather than binned into consensus sequences. MiTCR, run with a Q25 quality threshold and the strictest error-elimination algorithm, handled CDR3 identification, clonotype clustering and error correction. A nonparametric unseen species model with Euler transformation was used to estimate lower-bound total TCR beta diversity. In TCRdb, the public reads were trimmed at Q25 with fastp and aligned with MiXCR, with productive beta chains retained. Each CDR3 protein gets just one entry, which takes the most common genes and DNA from the rows behind it. These V and J calls are TCRdb output, not the study's own analysis. The sample yields 750,000 or so distinct CDR3 sequences; roughly 25% were counted once. The top ten hold under 9.5% of the sample.

CDR1 and CDR2 are drawn from the germline V gene: SGHDT, YYEEEE. The CDR3 sequence holds 13 residues, the cysteine and phenylalanine included. The kept DNA is CDR3 alone, 39 bases in frame from the first base. V is pruned by 0 bases and J by 8 bases, leaving 4 bases of the junction without a gene match. This clonotype has more than one count but fewer than ten. Its cognate antigen has yet to be identified. Per-nucleotide qualities are absent, and no much larger clonotype sits a single base away. Systemically healthy Caucasian individuals from Russia, 35 to 40 in total and aged about 6 to 95 years, were included as donors. Each donor gave around 9 milliliters of peripheral blood, collected into EDTA-treated Vacutainer tubes. Ficoll-Paque density-gradient centrifugation was used to isolate PBMCs, with at least 6.5 million per sample. Total RNA, at least 6 micrograms per sample, was extracted from PBMCs with Trizol reagent. The percentages of naive CD45RAhigh/CD27high T cells were determined by flow cytometry on a PBMC aliquot from every donor.

The same data also contributed to another study, on T cells of mothers and their children. As the second publication notes: Donors were nine systemically healthy Caucasian individuals: three mothers and their six children. cDNA synthesis used all of the extracted RNA, with 1.5 ug of RNA in each 15 ul reaction. Sample barcodes and 2-4 random nucleotides were added via the M1S primer in the second PCR. More than 8 million TCR beta CDR3 reads were obtained from each mother, and approximately 3 million reads were obtained from each child. In both related and unrelated pairs, thymic selection shapes the output of TCR recombination in a similar way, with inherited differences having only a minor effect. Normalized repertoire overlap was always found to be slightly, but never significantly, higher in related mother-child pairs than in unrelated mother-child pairs. No persistent microchimeric T cell clones were found, with a detection sensitivity of roughly 99 clones per million clonotypes. In the study, deep NGS was used to compare the TCR beta repertoires of mothers and children, and features distinguishing related mother-child pairs from unrelated individuals were sought. On average, the children were approximately 11 +/- 4 years old, while the mothers were approximately 41 +/- 4 years old. Libraries were sequenced on Illumina HiSeq 2000 with 100+100 nt paired-end reads after adapter ligation with NEBNext reagents. To prevent cross-contamination, the mother and child libraries were prepared one month apart and sequenced in separate runs. Between about 500,000 and 2,100,000 distinct TCR beta clonotypes were identified per donor. Naive TCR beta clonotypes were estimated from low-frequency clonotypes matched to each donor's FACS-determined naive share, without sorting.

The sequence is built from TRBV5-6 and TRBJ1-2; 7 junctional bases match TRBD1. The clonotype comes from a boy aged 5-17 years in good health. Sequencing used blood. The DNA is TGTGCCAGCAGCTTGGAGGGGGCTAGGGGCTACACCTTC. It is translated as CASSLEGARGYTF.